This TCR beta chain was retrieved from a study of blood T cell repertoires in COVID-19. Using immunoSEQ multiplex PCR, the repertoire was profiled, and TCRdb retains in-frame clones only, with some absent. The profile shows some 400,000 clones, around 87% of them singletons. Germline CDR1 and CDR2: SGHDT and YYEEEE. Trimming at V came to 5 bases and at J to 2 bases, leaving 7 bases not matched to a gene. The CDR3 sequence is 15 residues long. V and J are TRBV5-6 and TRBJ1-5, with TRBD1 matching over 7 bases. Sequencing was carried out using peripheral blood. The receptor was derived from a woman in her sixties or seventies with COVID-19, enrolled during active disease. The CDR3 nucleotides read TGTGCCAGCAGTTTCGGAGGGACAGGCAATCAGCCCCAGCATTTT. Translation: CASSFGGTGNQPQHF.